This TCR beta chain originates from a study of circulating CD8 cells and anti-PD-1 response in melanoma. Whole-study findings and limits: Diversity ranked highest in DNEG and lowest in TIGIT subsets. Only baseline and M1 samples entered the published repertoire comparisons. Subset repertoires were largely private at M1, with under 7.5% shared.

This CDR3 has 13 residues. V lost 2 bases and J lost 3; bases outside the gene matches: 2. Germline CDR1 is SGHNT and CDR2 is YYREEE (reference sequence). This clonotype is judged large (0.1 to 1%). Its antigen remains unidentified. Each library started from about 15 ng of total RNA using the QIAseq Immune Repertoire TCR panel. MiXCR, applied by TCRdb to the reads, yields one record per CDR3 protein. The table has about 1,000 distinct CDR3 sequences, approximately 9.9% seen once; the top ten hold around 14%. From live CD3+CD8+TCRalphabeta+ cells, four PD-1 and/or TIGIT subsets were sorted. The clonotype was recovered from a human donor with melanoma. Here the sequenced sample was CD8+ T cells from PBMCs, taken at baseline or after one month of anti-PD-1 therapy (not recorded which). The genes are TRBV5-4 and TRBJ2-7; 7 bases are shared with TRBD1. In nucleotides, the CDR3 is TGTGCCAGCAGCTTAAGGGGGCTCTACGAGCAGTACTTC. Its protein is CASSLRGLYEQYF. The full variable domain, its missing parts supplied by reference TRBV5-4 and TRBJ2-7, is ETGVTQSPTHLIKTRGQQVTLRCSSQSGHNTVSWYQQALGQGPQFIFQYYREEENGRGNFPPRFSGLQFPNYSSELNVNALELDDSALYLCASSLRGLYEQYFGPGTRLTVT.